One TCR beta chain is described in this entry. Its specific antigen is unknown. No much larger clone exists at a distance of one base, and base qualities are not known. The data originate from a study of T cell repertoires in cytomegalovirus infection (dated by TCRdb to about 2019). Notes on the research overall: The peptide stimulations were aimed at well-studied HLA-B-restricted epitopes as well as recently identified HLA-C-restricted CMV epitopes, whose presentation resists viral immunomodulation. Because public TCR beta signatures pointed to carriage of CMV infection together with the matching HLA type, the HLA type of each donor mattered for the analysis.

The paper's findings and limits, for the study overall: In both this cohort and an independent roughly 350-donor cohort, the cumulative frequency of public TCR beta family members distinguished carriers of CMV infection plus the relevant HLA type. The ex vivo response was dominated by HLA-C-restricted CMV-specific TCR beta clonotypes, which also provided the single most frequent clonotype in two of eight donors.

The sample's treatment or condition label is to be understood as: in vitro stimulation with specific CMV peptide epitopes to enrich CMV-specific T cells. The CDR3 covers 16 residues, taking in both the cysteine and the phenylalanine. The CDR3 DNA has 48 bases and is translated from base 1. CDR1 and CDR2, per the germline V gene, are SGHTA and FQGNSA. The junction carries 15 bases between V and J, which are trimmed by 2 bases and 1 base respectively. The reads were generated on an Illumina HiSeq 1500. TCRdb reprocessing: public reads trimmed at Q25 with fastp, clones called with MiXCR, in-frame beta chains kept. Rows are combined by CDR3 protein, so each entry shows the most common genes and DNA. In this sample the table shows more than 55,000 distinct CDR3 sequences, about 20% of which occur a single time. Together, the top ten hold around 70% of the sample.

The rearranged chain carries TRBV7-2 and TRBJ2-7, with no reliable assignment of the D segment. The specimen was CD8+ T cells from cultured PBMCs, collected from culture after CMV antigen stimulation. The receptor comes from a human donor in good health (CMV status not recorded). Some clones in this sample may be carry-over from other donors' samples. Here the CDR3 is given as CASSLIGAGSSYEQYF. In nucleotide form, the sequence is TGTGCCAGCAGCTTAATCGGCGCAGGATCATCCTACGAGCAGTACTTC. With the portions outside the CDR3 filled from the reference TRBV7-2 and TRBJ2-7 genes, the complete variable region becomes GAGVSQSPSNKVTEKGKDVELRCDPISGHTALYWYRQSLGQGLEFLIYFQGNSAPDKSGLPSDRFSAERTGGSVSTLTIQRTQQEDSAVYLCASSLIGAGSSYEQYFGPGTRLTVT.